This T cell receptor beta chain originates from a study of Tregs in tolerant kidney transplant recipients. Unstimulated regulatory T cells (CD4+CD25+CD127-), CD4+CD25- non-regulatory cells, CD4 and CD8 cells were FACS-sorted from thawed PBMCs. Some clones are missing from TCRdb's copy, which holds only in-frame ones; the method was immunoSEQ multiplex PCR. The table lists roughly 66,000 clones, over 85% of them singletons. Study-level findings and limits: For some patients, primers changed over time, blocking nucleotide-level comparison.

Remarks on this clone: Its antigen is not known.

J lost 5 bases, V lost 3 bases, and 9 bases had no gene match. The CDR3 has 15 amino acids. Per the germline V gene, CDR1 is SGHTA and CDR2 is FQGNSA. The clonotype originates from a human donor who received a combined kidney and bone marrow transplant. The chain joins TRBV7-2 to TRBJ2-7; 8 bases map to TRBD2. The sample consisted of CD8+ T cells from blood, taken before the transplant. The CDR3 DNA reads as TGTGCCAGCAGCTTTAAGTGGCGGGGGGCCCACGAGCAGTACTTC. Amino acid sequence: CASSFKWRGAHEQYF.